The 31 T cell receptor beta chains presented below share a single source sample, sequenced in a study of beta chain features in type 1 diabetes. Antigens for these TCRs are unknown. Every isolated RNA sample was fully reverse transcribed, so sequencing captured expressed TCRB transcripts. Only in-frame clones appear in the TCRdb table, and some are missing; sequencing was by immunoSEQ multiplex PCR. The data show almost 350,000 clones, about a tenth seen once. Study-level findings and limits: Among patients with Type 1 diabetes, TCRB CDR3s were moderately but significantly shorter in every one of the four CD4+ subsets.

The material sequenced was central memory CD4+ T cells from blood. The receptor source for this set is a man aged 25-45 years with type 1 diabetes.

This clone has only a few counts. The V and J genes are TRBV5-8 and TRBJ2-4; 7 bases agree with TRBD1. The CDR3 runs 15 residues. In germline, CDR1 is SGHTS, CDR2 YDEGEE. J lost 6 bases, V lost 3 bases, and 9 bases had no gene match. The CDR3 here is CASSSRTGGGNIQYF. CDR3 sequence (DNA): TGTGCCAGCAGCTCGCGGACAGGAGGAGGAAACATTCAGTACTTC.

The CDR3 sequence: CSVVPKGREQYF. The CDR3 coding sequence is TGCAGCGTTGTCCCCAAAGGCCGCGAGCAGTACTTC. The chain joins TRBV29-1 to TRBJ2-5; D gene uncertain. The end of the DNA aligns better with TRBJ2-7, so the J call may be wrong. CDR3 length equals 12 residues. CDR1 is SQVTM and CDR2 is ANQGSEA in the germline V gene.

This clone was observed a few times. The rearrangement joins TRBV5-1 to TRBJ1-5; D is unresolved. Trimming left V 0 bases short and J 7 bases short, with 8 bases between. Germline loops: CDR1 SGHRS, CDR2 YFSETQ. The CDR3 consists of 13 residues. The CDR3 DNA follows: TGCGCCAGCAGCTTGGGCGACGACCAGCCCCAGCATTTT. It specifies CASSLGDDQPQHF. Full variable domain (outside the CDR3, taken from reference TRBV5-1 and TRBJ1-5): KAGVTQTPRYLIKTRGQQVTLSCSPISGHRSVSWYQQTPGQGLQFLFEYFSETQRNKGNFPGRFSGRQFSNSRSEMNVSTLELGDSALYLCASSLGDDQPQHFGDGTRLSIL.

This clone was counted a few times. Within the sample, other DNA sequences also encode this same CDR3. Here the CDR3 reads CSVGQGSYEQYF. The CDR3, as DNA: TGCAGCGTGGGACAGGGCTCCTACGAGCAGTACTTC. The V call is TRBV29-1, the J call TRBJ2-7, with TRBD1 matching over 9 bases. V trimming: 6 bases; J trimming: 0 bases; junction bases outside the gene matches: 0. This CDR3 contains 12 residues. Germline V gene data show CDR1 as SQVTM and CDR2 as ANQGSEA.

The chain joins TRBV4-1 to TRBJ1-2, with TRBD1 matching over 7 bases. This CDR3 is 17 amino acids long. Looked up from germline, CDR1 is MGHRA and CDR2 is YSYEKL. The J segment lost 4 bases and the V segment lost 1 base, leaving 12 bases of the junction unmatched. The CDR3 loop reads CASSQAFGQAELYGYTF. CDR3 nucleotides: TGCGCCAGCAGCCAAGCCTTTGGACAGGCCGAGCTCTATGGCTACACCTTC.

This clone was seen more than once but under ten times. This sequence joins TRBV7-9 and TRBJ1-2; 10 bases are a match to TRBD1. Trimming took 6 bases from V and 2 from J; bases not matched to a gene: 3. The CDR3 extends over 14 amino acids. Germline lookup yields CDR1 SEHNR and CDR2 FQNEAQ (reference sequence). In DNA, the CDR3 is TGTGCCAGCAGGGGGACAGGGGACAACTATGGCTACACCTTC. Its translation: CASRGTGDNYGYTF.

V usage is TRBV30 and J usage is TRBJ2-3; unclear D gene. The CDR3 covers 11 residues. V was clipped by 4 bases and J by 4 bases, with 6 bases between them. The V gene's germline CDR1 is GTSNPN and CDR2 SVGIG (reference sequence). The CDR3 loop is CAWIGADTQYF. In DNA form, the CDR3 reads TGTGCCTGGATCGGCGCAGATACGCAGTATTTT.

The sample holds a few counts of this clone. The CDR3 nucleotides read TGTGCCAGCAGTGGCTCCAGGGGGCTGGGGACTGAAGCTTTCTTT. It codes for CASSGSRGLGTEAFF. The chain couples TRBV28 to TRBJ1-1; 8 bases line up with TRBD1. The germline CDR1 and CDR2 sequences are MDHEN and SYDVKM. The CDR3 runs to 15 residues. Trimming took 5 bases from V and 5 from J; bases not matched to a gene: 10.

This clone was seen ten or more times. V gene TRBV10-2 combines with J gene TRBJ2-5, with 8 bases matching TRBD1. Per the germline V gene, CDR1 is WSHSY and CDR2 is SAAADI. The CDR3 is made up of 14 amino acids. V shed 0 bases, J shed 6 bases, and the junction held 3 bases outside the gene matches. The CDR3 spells CASSESQGAKTQYF. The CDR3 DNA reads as TGCGCCAGCAGTGAGTCGCAGGGGGCGAAGACCCAGTACTTC.

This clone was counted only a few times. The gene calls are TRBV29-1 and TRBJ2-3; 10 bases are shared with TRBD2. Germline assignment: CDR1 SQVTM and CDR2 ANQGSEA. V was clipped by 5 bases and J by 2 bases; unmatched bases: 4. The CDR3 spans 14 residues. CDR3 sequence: CSVSSGGDTDTQYF. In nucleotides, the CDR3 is TGCAGCGTTTCCAGCGGGGGGGACACAGATACGCAGTATTTT.

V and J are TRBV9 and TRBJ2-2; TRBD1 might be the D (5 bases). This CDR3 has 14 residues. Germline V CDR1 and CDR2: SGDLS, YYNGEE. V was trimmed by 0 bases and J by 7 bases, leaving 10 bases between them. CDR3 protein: CASSVAGIVGELFF. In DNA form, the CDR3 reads TGTGCCAGCAGCGTAGCAGGGATTGTCGGGGAGCTGTTTTTT.

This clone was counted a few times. CDR3 amino acids: CASSESFRQGDNSPLHF. The CDR3 coding sequence is TGTGCCAGCAGTGAAAGCTTTCGGCAGGGTGATAATTCACCCCTCCACTTT. The rearrangement links TRBV25-1 to TRBJ1-6; the D gene is possibly TRBD1 (5 bases). The ends were cut back, 2 bases at V and 5 bases at J, with 16 bases in the middle. The CDR3 contains 17 residues. Germline V gives CDR1 MGHDK, CDR2 SYGVNS.

CDR3 loop: CASSVAPGELFF. For the CDR3, the DNA is TGCGCCAGCAGTGTAGCACCCGGGGAGCTGTTTTTT. The chain combines TRBV10-1 with TRBJ2-2; D is uncertain. The CDR3 consists of 12 residues. V was trimmed by 4 bases and J by 6 bases, leaving 6 bases between them. CDR1 is WNHNN and CDR2 is SYGVQD in the germline V gene (reference sequence).

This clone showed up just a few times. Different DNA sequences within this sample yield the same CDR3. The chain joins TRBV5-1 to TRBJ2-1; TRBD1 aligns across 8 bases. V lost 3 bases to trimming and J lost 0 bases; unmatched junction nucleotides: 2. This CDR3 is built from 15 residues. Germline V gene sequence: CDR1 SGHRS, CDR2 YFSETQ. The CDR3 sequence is CASSSGTGSYNEQFF. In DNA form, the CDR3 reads TGCGCCAGCAGCTCCGGGACAGGCTCCTACAATGAGCAGTTCTTC.

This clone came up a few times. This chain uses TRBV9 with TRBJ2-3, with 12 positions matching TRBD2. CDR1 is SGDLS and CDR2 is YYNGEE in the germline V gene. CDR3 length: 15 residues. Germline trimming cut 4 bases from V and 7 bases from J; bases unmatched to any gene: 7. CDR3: CASSTRTSGVNTQYF. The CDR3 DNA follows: TGTGCCAGCAGCACCCGGACTAGCGGGGTTAATACGCAGTATTTT. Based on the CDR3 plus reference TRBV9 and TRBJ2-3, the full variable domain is DSGVTQTPKHLITATGQRVTLRCSPRSGDLSVYWYQQSLDQGLQFLIQYYNGEERAKGNILERFSAQQFPDLHSELNLSSLELGDSALYFCASSTRTSGVNTQYFGPGTRLTVL.

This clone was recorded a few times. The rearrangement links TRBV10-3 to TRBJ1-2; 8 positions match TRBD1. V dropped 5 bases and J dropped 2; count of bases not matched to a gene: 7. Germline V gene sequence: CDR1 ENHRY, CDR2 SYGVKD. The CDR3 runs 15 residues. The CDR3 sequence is CAISSTDRANYGYTF. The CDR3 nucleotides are TGTGCCATCAGTTCGACGGACAGGGCAAACTATGGCTACACCTTC.

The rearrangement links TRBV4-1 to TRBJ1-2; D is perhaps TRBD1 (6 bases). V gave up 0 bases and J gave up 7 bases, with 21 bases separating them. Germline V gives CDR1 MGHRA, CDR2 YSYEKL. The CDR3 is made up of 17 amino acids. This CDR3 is CASSQDEGGSLGGGYTF. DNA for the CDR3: TGCGCCAGCAGCCAAGATGAGGGGGGGAGTTTAGGCGGTGGCTACACCTTC.

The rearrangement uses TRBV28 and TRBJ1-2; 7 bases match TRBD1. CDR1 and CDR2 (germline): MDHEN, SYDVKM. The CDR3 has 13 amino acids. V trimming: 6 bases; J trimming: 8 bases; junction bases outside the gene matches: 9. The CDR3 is CASSPNRGSGYTF. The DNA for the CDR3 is TGTGCCAGCAGCCCTAACAGGGGTAGCGGCTACACCTTC.

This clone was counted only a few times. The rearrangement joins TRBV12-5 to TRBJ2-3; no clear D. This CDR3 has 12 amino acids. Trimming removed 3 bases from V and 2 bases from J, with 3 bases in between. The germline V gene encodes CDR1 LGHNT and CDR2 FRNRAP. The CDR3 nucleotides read TGTGCTAGTGGTTTTTCCACAGATACGCAGTATTTT. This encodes CASGFSTDTQYF. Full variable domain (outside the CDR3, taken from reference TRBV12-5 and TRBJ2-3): DARVTQTPRHKVTEMGQEVTMRCQPILGHNTVFWYRQTMMQGLELLAYFRNRAPLDDSGMPKDRFSAEMPDATLATLKIQPSEPRDSAVYFCASGFSTDTQYFGPGTRLTVL.

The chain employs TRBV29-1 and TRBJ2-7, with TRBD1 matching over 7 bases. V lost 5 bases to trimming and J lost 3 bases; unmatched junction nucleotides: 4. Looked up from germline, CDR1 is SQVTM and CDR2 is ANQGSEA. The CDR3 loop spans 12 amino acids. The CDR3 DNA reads TGCAGCGTTCAGGGGGATCGCTACGAGCAGTACTTC. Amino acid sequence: CSVQGDRYEQYF.

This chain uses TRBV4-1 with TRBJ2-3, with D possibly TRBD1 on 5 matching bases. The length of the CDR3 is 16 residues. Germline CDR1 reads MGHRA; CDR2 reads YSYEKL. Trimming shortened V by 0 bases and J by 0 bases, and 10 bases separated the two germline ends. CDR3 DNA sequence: TGCGCCAGCAGCCAAGAGGGGCACGTAAGCACAGATACGCAGTATTTT. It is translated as CASSQEGHVSTDTQYF.

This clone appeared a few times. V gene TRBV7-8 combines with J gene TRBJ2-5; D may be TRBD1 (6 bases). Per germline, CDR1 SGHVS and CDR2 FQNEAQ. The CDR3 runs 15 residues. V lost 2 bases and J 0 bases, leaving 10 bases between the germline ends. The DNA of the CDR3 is TGTGCCAGCAGCTTATCACAGGGCTACCAAGAGACCCAGTACTTC. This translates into CASSLSQGYQETQYF.

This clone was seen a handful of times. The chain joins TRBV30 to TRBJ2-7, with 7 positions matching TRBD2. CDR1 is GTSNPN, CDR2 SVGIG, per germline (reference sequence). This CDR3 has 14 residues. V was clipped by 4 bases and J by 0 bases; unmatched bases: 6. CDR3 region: CAWTGSGVSYEQYF. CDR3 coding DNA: TGTGCCTGGACGGGAAGCGGGGTCTCCTACGAGCAGTACTTC.

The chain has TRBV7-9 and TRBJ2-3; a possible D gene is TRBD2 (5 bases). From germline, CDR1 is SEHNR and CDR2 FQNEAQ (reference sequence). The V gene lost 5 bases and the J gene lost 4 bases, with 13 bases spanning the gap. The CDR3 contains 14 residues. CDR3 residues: CASSGEGSPDTQYF. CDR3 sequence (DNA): TGTGCCAGCAGCGGAGAGGGATCCCCAGATACGCAGTATTTT. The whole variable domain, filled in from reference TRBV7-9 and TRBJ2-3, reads DTGVSQNPRHKITKRGQNVTFRCDPISEHNRLYWYRQTLGQGPEFLTYFQNEAQLEKSRLLSDRFSAERPKGSFSTLEIQRTEQGDSAMYLCASSGEGSPDTQYFGPGTRLTVL.

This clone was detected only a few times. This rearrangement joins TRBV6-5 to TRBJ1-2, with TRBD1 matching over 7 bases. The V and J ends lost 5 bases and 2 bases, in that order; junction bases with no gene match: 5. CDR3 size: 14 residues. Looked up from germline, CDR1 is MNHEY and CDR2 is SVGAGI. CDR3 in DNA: TGTGCCAGCAGTCGAATCAGGGGGAACTATGGCTACACCTTC. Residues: CASSRIRGNYGYTF.

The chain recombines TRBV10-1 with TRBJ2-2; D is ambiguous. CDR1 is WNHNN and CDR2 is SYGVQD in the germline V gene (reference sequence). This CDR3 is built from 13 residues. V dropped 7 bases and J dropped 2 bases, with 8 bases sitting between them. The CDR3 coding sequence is TGCGCCAGCAAGGGCTCCAACACCGGGGAGCTGTTTTTT. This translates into CASKGSNTGELFF.

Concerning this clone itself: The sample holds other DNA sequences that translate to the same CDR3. CDR3 DNA sequence: TGTGCCAGCAGCCTCCGGGAGGGCGATGAGCAGTTCTTC. Translating gives CASSLREGDEQFF. V usage is TRBV11-3 and J usage is TRBJ2-1; 8 bases fit TRBD2. V lost 5 bases, J lost 8 bases, and 5 bases stayed unmatched. This CDR3 comprises 13 residues. Germline values: CDR1 SGHNT, CDR2 YENEEA.

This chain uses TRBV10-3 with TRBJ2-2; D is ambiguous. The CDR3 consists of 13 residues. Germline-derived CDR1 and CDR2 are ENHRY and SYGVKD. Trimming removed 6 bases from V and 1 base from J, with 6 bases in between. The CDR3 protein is CAISPGNTGELFF. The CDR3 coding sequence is TGTGCCATCAGCCCGGGGAACACCGGGGAGCTGTTTTTT.

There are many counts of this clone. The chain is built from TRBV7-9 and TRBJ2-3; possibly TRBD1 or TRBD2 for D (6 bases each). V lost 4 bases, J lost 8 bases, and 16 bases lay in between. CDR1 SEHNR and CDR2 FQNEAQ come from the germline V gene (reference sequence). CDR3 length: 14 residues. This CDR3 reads CASSSETGTVTQYF. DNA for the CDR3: TGTGCCAGCAGCTCCGAAACAGGGACTGTTACGCAGTATTTT. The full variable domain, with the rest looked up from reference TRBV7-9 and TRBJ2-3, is DTGVSQNPRHKITKRGQNVTFRCDPISEHNRLYWYRQTLGQGPEFLTYFQNEAQLEKSRLLSDRFSAERPKGSFSTLEIQRTEQGDSAMYLCASSSETGTVTQYFGPGTRLTVL.

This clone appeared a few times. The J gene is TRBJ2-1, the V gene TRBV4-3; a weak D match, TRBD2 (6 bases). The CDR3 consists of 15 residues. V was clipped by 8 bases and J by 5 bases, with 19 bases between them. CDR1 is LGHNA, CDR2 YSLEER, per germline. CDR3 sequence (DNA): TGCGCCAGCGGGTTTGCGGGGAGTGGAGACAATGAGCAGTTCTTC. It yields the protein CASGFAGSGDNEQFF.

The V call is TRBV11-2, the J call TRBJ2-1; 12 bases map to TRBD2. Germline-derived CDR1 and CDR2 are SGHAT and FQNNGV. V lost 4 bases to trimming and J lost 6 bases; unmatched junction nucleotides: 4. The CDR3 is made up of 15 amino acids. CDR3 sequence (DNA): TGTGCCAGCAGCTCTCTAGCGGGGGGGGCCAATGAGCAGTTCTTC. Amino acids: CASSSLAGGANEQFF.